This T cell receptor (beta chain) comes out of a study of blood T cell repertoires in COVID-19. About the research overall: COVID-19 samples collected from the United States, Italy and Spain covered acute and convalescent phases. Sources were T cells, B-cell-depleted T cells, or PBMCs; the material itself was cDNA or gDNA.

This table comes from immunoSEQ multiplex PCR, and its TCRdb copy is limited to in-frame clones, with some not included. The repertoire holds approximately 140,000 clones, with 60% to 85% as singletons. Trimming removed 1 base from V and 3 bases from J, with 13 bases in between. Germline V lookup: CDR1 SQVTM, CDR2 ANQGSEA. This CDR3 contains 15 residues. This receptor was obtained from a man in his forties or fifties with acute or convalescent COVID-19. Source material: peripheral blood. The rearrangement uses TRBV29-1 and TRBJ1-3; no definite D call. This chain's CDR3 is CSVEVPGLVGNTIYF. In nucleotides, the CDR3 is TGCAGCGTTGAAGTTCCGGGGTTAGTTGGAAACACCATATATTTT.